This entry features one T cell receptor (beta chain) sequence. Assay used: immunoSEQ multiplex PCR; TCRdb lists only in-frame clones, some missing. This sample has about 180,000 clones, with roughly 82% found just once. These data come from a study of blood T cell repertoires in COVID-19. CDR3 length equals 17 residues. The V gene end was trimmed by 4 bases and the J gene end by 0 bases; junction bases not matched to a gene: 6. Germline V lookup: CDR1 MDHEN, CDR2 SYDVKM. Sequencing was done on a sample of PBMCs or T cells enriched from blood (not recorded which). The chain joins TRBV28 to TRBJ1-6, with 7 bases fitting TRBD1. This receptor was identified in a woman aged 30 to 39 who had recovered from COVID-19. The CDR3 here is CASSYNRGGSYNSPLHF. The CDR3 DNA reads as TGTGCCAGCAGTTACAACAGGGGAGGCTCCTATAATTCACCCCTCCACTTT. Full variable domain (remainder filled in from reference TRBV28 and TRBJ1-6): DVKVTQSSRYLVKRTGEKVFLECVQDMDHENMFWYRQDPGLGLRLIYFSYDVKMKEKGDIPEGYSVSREKKERFSLILESASTNQTSMYLCASSYNRGGSYNSPLHFGNGTRLTVT.